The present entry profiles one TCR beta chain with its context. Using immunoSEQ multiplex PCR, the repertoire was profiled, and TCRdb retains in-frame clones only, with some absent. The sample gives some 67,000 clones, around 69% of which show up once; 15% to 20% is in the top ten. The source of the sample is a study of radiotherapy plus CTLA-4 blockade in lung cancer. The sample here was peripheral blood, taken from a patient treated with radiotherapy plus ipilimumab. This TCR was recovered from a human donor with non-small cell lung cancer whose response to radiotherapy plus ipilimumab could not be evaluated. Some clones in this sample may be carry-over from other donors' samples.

The CDR3 DNA reads TGTGCCAGCTCCCTGGGACAGGTTGGGGGCTACACCTTC. Its translation: CASSLGQVGGYTF. This sequence joins TRBV18 and TRBJ1-2; 8 nucleotides match TRBD1. The V segment lost 6 bases and the J segment 8 bases; nucleotides outside the gene matches: 8. This CDR3 is built from 13 residues. CDR1 is KGHSH and CDR2 is LQKENI in the germline V gene.